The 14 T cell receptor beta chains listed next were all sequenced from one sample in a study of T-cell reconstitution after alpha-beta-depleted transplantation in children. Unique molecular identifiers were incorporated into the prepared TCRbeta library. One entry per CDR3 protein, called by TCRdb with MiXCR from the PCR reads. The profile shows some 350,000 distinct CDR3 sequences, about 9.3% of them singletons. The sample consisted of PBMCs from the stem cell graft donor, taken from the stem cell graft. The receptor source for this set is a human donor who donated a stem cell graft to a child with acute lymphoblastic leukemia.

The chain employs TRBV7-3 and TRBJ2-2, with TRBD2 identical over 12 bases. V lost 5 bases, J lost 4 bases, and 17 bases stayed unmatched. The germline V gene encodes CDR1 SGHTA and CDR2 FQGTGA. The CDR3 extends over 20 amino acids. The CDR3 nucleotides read TGTGCCAGCAGCCCCATGGGACTAGCGGGCAAGAGAGGGGGCACCGGGGAGCTGTTTTTT. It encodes CASSPMGLAGKRGGTGELFF. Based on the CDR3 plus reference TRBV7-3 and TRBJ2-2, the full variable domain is GAGVSQTPSNKVTEKGKYVELRCDPISGHTALYWYRQSLGQGPEFLIYFQGTGAADDSGLPNDRFFAVRPEGSVSTLKIQRTERGDSAVYLCASSPMGLAGKRGGTGELFFGEGSRLTVL.

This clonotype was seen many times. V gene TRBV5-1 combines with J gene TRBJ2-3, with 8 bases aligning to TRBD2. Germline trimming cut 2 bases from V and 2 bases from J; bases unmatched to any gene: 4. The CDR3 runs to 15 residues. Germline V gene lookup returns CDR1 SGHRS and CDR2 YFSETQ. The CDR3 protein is CASSLLAVHTDTQYF. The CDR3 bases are TGCGCCAGCAGCTTACTAGCGGTGCACACAGATACGCAGTATTTT. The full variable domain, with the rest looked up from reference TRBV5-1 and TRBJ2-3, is KAGVTQTPRYLIKTRGQQVTLSCSPISGHRSVSWYQQTPGQGLQFLFEYFSETQRNKGNFPGRFSGRQFSNSRSEMNVSTLELGDSALYLCASSLLAVHTDTQYFGPGTRLTVL.

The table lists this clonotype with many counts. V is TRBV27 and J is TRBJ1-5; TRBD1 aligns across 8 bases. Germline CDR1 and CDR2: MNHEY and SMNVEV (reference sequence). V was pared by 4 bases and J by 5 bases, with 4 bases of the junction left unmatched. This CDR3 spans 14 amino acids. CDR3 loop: CASSSGQGDQPQHF. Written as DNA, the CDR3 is TGTGCCAGCAGTTCAGGACAGGGCGATCAGCCCCAGCATTTT.

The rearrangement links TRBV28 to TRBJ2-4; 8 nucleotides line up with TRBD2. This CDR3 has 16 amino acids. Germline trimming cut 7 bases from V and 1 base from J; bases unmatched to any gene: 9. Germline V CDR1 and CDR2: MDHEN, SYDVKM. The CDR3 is CASTPGGVMAKNIQYF. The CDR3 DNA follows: TGTGCCAGCACCCCCGGGGGGGTTATGGCCAAAAACATTCAGTACTTC.

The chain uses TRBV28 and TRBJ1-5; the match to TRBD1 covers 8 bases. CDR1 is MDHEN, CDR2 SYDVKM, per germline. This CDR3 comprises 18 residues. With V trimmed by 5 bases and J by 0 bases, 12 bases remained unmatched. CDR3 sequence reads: CASSIGTGFLHSNQPQHF. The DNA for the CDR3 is TGTGCCAGCAGTATTGGGACAGGCTTTCTCCATAGCAATCAGCCCCAGCATTTT.

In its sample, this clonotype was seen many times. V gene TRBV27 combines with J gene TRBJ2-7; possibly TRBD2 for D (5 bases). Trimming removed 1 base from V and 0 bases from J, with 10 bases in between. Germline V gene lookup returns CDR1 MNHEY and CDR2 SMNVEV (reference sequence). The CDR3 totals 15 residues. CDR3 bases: TGTGCCAGCAGTTTATATCCTCGGGGCTCCTACGAGCAGTACTTC. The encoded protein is CASSLYPRGSYEQYF.

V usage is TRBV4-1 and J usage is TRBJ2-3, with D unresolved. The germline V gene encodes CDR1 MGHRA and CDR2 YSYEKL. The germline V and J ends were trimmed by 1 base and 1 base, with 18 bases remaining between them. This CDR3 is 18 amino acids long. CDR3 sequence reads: CASSQGPLDTDRTDTQYF. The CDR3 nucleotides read TGCGCCAGCAGCCAAGGACCCCTCGACACGGACCGCACAGATACGCAGTATTTT.

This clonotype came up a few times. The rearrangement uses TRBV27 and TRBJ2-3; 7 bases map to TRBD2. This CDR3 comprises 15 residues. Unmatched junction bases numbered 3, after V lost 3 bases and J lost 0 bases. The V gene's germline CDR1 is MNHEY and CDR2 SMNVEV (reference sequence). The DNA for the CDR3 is TGTGCCAGCAGTTTTGGTAGCGGGAGCACAGATACGCAGTATTTT. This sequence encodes CASSFGSGSTDTQYF.

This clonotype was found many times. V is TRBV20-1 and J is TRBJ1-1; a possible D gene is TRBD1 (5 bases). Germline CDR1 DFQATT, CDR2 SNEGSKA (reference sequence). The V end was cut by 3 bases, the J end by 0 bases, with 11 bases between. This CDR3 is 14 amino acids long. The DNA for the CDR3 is TGCAGTGCTAGGGCGGGACTGATGAACACTGAAGCTTTCTTT. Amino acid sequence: CSARAGLMNTEAFF.

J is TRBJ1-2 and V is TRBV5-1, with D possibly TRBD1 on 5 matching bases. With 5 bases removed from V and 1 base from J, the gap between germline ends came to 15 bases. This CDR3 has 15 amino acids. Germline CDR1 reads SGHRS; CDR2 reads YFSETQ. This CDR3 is CASRSDTGYNYGYTF. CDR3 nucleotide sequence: TGCGCCAGCAGATCGGACACGGGTTATAACTATGGCTACACCTTC.

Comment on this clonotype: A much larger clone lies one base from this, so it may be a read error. CDR3 residues: CASSDFLAAYKEQFF. The CDR3 DNA sequence: TGTGCCAGCAGTGATTTTCTAGCGGCTTACAAAGAGCAGTTCTTC. The chain is built from TRBV2 and TRBJ2-1; TRBD2 matches at 7 bases. This CDR3 is built from 15 residues. Germline V gene lookup returns CDR1 SNHLY and CDR2 FYNNEI.

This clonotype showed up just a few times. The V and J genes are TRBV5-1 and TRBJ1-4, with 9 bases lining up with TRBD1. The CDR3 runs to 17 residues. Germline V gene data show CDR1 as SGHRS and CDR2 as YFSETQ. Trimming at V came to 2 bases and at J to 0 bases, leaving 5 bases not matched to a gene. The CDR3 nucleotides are TGCGCCAGCAGCTTCGGGACAGGGCTGACAACTAATGAAAAACTGTTTTTT. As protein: CASSFGTGLTTNEKLFF.

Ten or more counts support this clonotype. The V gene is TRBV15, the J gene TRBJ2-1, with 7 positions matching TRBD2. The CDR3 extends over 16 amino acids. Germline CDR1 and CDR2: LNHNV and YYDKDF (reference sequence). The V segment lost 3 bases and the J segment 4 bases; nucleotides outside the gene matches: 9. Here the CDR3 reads CATSRSVGEGYNEQFF. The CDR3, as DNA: TGTGCCACCAGCAGGTCCGTGGGGGAGGGTTACAATGAGCAGTTCTTC.

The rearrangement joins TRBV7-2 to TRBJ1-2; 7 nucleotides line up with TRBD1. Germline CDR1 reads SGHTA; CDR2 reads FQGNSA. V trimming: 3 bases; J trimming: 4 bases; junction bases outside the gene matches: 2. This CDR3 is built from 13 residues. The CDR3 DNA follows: TGTGCCAGCAGCTTGGGACAGTCCTATGGCTACACCTTC. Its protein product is CASSLGQSYGYTF.